This T cell receptor beta chain is drawn from a study of Ad26.COV2.S vaccination and SARS-CoV-2 variants. Across the study: Intramuscular Ad26.COV2.S doses were given once or twice, 56 days apart.

Whole-study findings and limits: Non-spike TCR breadth did not differ much between vaccine and placebo recipients.

For this clone: Its matching antigen is unknown.

Treatment reported: some 20 received Ad26.COV2.S at low or high dose, single or two shots; about 5 received placebo; per-sample allocation not given. Following the first vaccine or placebo injection, samples were taken on day 63. The table came from immunoSEQ multiplex PCR; TCRdb's copy has only in-frame clones and leaves some out. The sample lists a few hundred thousand clones, around 91% seen once, with under 4.5% in the top ten. The CDR3 runs to 14 residues. Sample: peripheral blood, taken in a trial of Ad26.COV2.S vaccine versus placebo. The chain carries TRBV21-1 and TRBJ2-7; the D call of TRBD2 is as the table states it, not checked on the DNA. TRBV21-1 is shown as a pseudogene. The source of this sequence is a person aged 18-60 years who received the Ad26.COV2.S COVID-19 vaccine or a placebo. The CDR3 DNA is TGTGCCAGCAGCAAAGAGAGGAGAACCTACGAGCAGTACTTC. Its protein product is CASSKERRTYEQYF.